This T cell receptor beta chain originates from a study of T cell repertoires in cytomegalovirus infection. TCRdb reanalysed the reads using MiXCR and keeps one entry per CDR3 protein. The sample gives approximately 490,000 distinct CDR3 sequences, approximately 10% of which show up once; roughly a tenth is in the top ten. The V gene's germline CDR1 is LGHDT and CDR2 YNNKEL (reference sequence). Germline trimming cut 5 bases from V and 11 bases from J; bases unmatched to any gene: 14. The CDR3 sequence is 14 residues long. V gene TRBV3-1 combines with J gene TRBJ2-7, with 8 bases matching TRBD2. The receptor's source is a human donor in good health (CMV status not recorded). Some clones in this sample may be carry-over from other donors' samples. The sample taken for sequencing was PBMCs. The CDR3 sequence: CASSTDRLGGGKYF. The CDR3 DNA sequence: TGTGCCAGCAGCACGGACAGATTAGGCGGGGGGAAGTACTTC.